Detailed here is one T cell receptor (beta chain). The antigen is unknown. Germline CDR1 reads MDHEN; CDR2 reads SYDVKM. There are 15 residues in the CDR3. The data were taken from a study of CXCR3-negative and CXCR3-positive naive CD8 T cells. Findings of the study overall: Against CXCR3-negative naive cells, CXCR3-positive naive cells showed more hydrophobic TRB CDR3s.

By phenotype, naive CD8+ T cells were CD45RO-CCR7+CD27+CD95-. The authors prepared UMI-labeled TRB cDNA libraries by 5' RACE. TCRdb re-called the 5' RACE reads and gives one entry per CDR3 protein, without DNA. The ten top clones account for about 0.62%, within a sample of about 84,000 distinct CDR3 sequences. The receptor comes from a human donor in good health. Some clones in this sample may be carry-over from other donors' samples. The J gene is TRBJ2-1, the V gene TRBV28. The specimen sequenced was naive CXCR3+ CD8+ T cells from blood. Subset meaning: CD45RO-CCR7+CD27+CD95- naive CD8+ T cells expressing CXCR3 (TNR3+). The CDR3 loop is CASSLALEGSNEQFF.